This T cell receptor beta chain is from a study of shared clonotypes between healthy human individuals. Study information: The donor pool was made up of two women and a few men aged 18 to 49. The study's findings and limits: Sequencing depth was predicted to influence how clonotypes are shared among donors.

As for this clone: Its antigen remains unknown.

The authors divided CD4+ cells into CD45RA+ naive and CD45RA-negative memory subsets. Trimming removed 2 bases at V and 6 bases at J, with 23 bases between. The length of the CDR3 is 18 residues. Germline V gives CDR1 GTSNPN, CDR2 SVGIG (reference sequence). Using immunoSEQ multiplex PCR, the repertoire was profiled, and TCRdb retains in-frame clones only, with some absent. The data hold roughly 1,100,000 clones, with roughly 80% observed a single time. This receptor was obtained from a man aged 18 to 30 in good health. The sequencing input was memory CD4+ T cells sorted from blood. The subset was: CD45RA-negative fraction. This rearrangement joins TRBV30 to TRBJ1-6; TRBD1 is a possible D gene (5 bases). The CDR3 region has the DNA TGTGCCTGGAGTCCTCCGTGGGGGGGATCCCTCGCTAATTCACCCCTCCACTTT. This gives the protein CAWSPPWGGSLANSPLHF.